This T cell receptor beta chain was recorded in a study of Tregs in tolerant kidney transplant recipients. Study-level information: An approximately three-day belatacept mixed lymphocyte reaction, sometimes plus 5-day graft donor restimulation, preceded CD4+CD25+CD127- sorting. Study-wide results and caveats: The most relevant donor-specific Treg TCRbeta repertoire apparently came from expansion with activated donor B cells. The small number of patients limits these findings pending further validation. Biological reproducibility was not directly addressed, but technical replication error appeared minimal.

On this clone itself: Its antigen is undetermined.

TCRdb's copy holds only in-frame clones and misses some; the assay was immunoSEQ multiplex PCR. The table includes fewer than 20,000 clones, 61% detected once. CDR1 LNHDA and CDR2 SQIVND come from the germline V gene (reference sequence). V was pared by 9 bases and J by 5 bases, with 6 bases of the junction left unmatched. The CDR3 length is 15 residues. This TCR was sampled from a human donor in good health. The chain recombines TRBV19 with TRBJ2-2; 13 bases line up with TRBD2. Sequencing was performed on Tregs from blood cultured with allogeneic cells. The CDR3 bases are TGTGCCAGCGGACTAGCGGGAGTGAATACCGGGGAGCTGTTTTTT. It specifies CASGLAGVNTGELFF.